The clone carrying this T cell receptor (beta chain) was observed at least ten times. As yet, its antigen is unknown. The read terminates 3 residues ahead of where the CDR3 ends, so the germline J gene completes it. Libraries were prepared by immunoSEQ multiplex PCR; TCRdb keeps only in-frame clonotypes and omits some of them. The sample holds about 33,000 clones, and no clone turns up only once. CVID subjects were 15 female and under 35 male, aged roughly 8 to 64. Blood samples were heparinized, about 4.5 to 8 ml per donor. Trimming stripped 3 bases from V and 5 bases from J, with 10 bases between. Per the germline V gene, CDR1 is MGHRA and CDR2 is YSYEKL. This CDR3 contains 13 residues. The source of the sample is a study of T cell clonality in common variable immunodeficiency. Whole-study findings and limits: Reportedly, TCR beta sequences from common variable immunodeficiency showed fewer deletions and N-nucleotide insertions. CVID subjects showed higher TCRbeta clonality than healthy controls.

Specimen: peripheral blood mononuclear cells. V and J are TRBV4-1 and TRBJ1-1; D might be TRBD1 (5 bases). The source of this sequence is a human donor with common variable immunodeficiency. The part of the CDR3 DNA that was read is TGCGCCAGCAGCCAGAGGGGATATACTGAA. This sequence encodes CASSQRGYTE. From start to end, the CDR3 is CASSQRGYTEAFF.